This passage covers 9 T cell receptor beta chains from one sample sequenced in a study of tumor-infiltrating lymphocytes in localized non-small cell lung cancer. Sequencing used immunoSEQ multiplex PCR; TCRdb keeps in-frame clones, though not all of them. Among roughly 10,000 clones listed, about 80% were seen once. The sequencing sample was made of uninvolved lung tissue not adjacent to the tumor. These receptors were obtained from a human donor with non-small cell lung cancer.

This clone was counted once. The V and J genes are TRBV28 and TRBJ1-2; weak D call: TRBD1 (6 bases). Trimming stripped 6 bases from V and 1 base from J, with 18 bases between. The germline V gene encodes CDR1 MDHEN and CDR2 SYDVKM. This CDR3 region has 16 residues. The CDR3 here is CASSPGGQGGNYGYTF. The CDR3 region has the DNA TGTGCCAGCAGCCCGGGGGGGCAGGGAGGTAACTATGGCTACACCTTC.

This clone came up once. V and J are TRBV4-3 and TRBJ2-1, with D perhaps TRBD2 (6 bases). The length of the CDR3 is 13 residues. The germline CDR1 and CDR2 sequences are LGHNA and YSLEER. The V end was cut by 5 bases, the J end by 4 bases, with 9 bases between. Here the CDR3 DNA reads TGCGCCAGCAGCGGAGGGATTTACAATGAGCAGTTCTTC. Translation gives CASSGGIYNEQFF.

V is TRBV4-3 and J is TRBJ1-2, with D perhaps TRBD1 (5 bases). V shed 0 bases and J shed 8 bases, with 16 bases lying between them. The CDR3 extends over 15 amino acids. Germline loops: CDR1 LGHNA, CDR2 YSLEER. The chain's CDR3 is CASSQDWLGGDGYTF. Here the CDR3 DNA reads TGCGCCAGCAGCCAAGATTGGTTAGGAGGGGACGGCTACACCTTC.

The chain is built from TRBV30 and TRBJ1-4, with D tentatively TRBD1 (5 bases). V lost 3 bases and J 10 bases, leaving 21 bases between the germline ends. This CDR3 spans 15 amino acids. Germline values: CDR1 GTSNPN, CDR2 SVGIG (reference sequence). The CDR3, as DNA: TGTGCCTGGAGCCCCGGTGGGACGCCGGCCGGAAAACTGTTTTTT. Protein: CAWSPGGTPAGKLFF.

The genes are TRBV6-5 and TRBJ2-2; D call uncertain. This CDR3 spans 14 amino acids. V dropped 0 bases and J dropped 5 bases, with 7 bases sitting between them. Per the germline V gene, CDR1 is MNHEY and CDR2 is SVGAGI. CDR3 sequence (DNA): TGTGCCAGCAGTTACTCGAAGGGAACCGGGGAGCTGTTTTTT. As protein: CASSYSKGTGELFF.

The chain couples TRBV29-1 to TRBJ1-1, with D unresolved. The CDR3 loop spans 13 amino acids. Trimming cost V 6 bases and J 7 bases, with 18 bases left between them. Per the germline V gene, CDR1 is SQVTM and CDR2 is ANQGSEA. As DNA, the CDR3 is TGCAGCGTAGTTGAAGGGTATTCGGATGAAGCTTTCTTT. This translates into CSVVEGYSDEAFF.

This clone has only a few counts. The chain combines TRBV7-2 with TRBJ1-3; D call uncertain. The CDR3 runs to 14 residues. Germline V gives CDR1 SGHTA, CDR2 FQGNSA. Between the trimmed V and J ends, which lost 3 bases and 0 bases, there was a span of 6 bases. For the CDR3, the DNA is TGTGCCAGCAGCTTTGGTGGCTCTGGAAACACCATATATTTT. Encoded protein: CASSFGGSGNTIYF.

The rearrangement uses TRBV7-2 and TRBJ2-3; no clear D gene. V was clipped by 3 bases and J by 0 bases, with 7 bases between them. The germline CDR1 and CDR2 sequences are SGHTA and FQGNSA. This CDR3 is built from 14 residues. The CDR3 nucleotides read TGTGCCAGCAGCTTGGACGGGAGCACAGATACGCAGTATTTT. This gives the protein CASSLDGSTDTQYF.

This clone occurred once. The chain is built from TRBV4-3 and TRBJ2-1; 8 nucleotides line up with TRBD2. J gave up 3 bases and V 0 bases, and 10 bases lay outside the gene matches. The CDR3 is 18 residues long. Looked up from germline, CDR1 is LGHNA and CDR2 is YSLEER. The DNA for the CDR3 is TGCGCCAGCAGCCAAGATCAAGTCGGGAGGGTAGTCTACAATGAGCAGTTCTTC. Protein product: CASSQDQVGRVVYNEQFF.